This passage covers 8 T cell receptor beta chains from one sample sequenced in a study of tumor-infiltrating lymphocytes in glioblastoma multiforme. TCRB libraries came from RNA via three nested multiplex PCR rounds. A single record per CDR3 protein comes from TCRdb applying MiXCR to the multiplex PCR reads. The table shows about 15,000 distinct CDR3 sequences, with 65% to 80% occurring only once. Sequenced input: brain tumor tissue. Every receptor here comes from a male donor with glioblastoma.

Turning to this clonotype: Given a much more abundant clone one base away, this may be a read error. The rearrangement joins TRBV18 to TRBJ2-2; D is ambiguous. V lost 5 bases to trimming and J lost 0 bases, with 7 bases between them. This CDR3 is 14 amino acids long. Germline loops: CDR1 KGHSH, CDR2 LQKENI. DNA for the CDR3: TGTGCCAGCTCATCACTGGCGAACACCGGGGAGCTGTTTTTT. As protein: CASSSLANTGELFF.

CDR3 in DNA: TGTGCCAGCAGCCTCACGCTGCCTGGAAACACCATATATTTT. Residues: CASSLTLPGNTIYF. V usage is TRBV11-2 and J usage is TRBJ1-3, with D hard to call. This CDR3 contains 14 residues. V was cut by 5 bases and J by 2 bases, with 10 bases left in between. Germline CDR1 is SGHAT and CDR2 is FQNNGV.

The chain joins TRBV12-3 or TRBV12-4 to TRBJ2-7; tentatively, D is TRBD2 (5 bases). CDR3 size: 11 residues. V was cut by 3 bases and J by 6 bases, with 6 bases left in between. The CDR3 nucleotides are TGTGCCAGCAGTTTTGGAGGCGAGCAGTACTTC. It is translated as CASSFGGEQYF.

To note about this clonotype: This sequence may be a read error, since a much larger clone differs from it by one base. The rearrangement joins TRBV20-1 to TRBJ1-3; no reliable D call. Germline-derived CDR1 and CDR2 are DFQATT and SNEGSKA (reference sequence). CDR3 size: 14 residues. The CDR3, as DNA: TGCAGTGCTATTCCCCACCTAAGCGGAAACATCATATATTTT. Amino acids: CSAIPHLSGNIIYF.

On this clonotype itself: This may be a read error: a much more frequent sequence differs by one nucleotide. The J gene is TRBJ2-1, the V gene TRBV12-3 or TRBV12-4; D is possibly TRBD1 or TRBD2 (5 bases each). This CDR3 is built from 12 residues. This chain's CDR3 is CASSSGSLGELF. The CDR3 DNA is TGTGCCAGCAGTTCGGGGTCCCTGGGGGAGCTCTTC.

This chain uses TRBV20-1 with TRBJ2-7, with 8 bases matching TRBD1. CDR1 is DFQATT, CDR2 SNEGSKA, per germline (reference sequence). The CDR3 is 15 residues long. V lost 3 bases and J lost 3; bases outside the gene matches: 10. In DNA, the CDR3 is TGCAGTGCTAGTGTGGCAGGGGGCATTATCTACGAGCAGTACTTC. Protein product: CSASVAGGIIYEQYF.

With respect to this clonotype: The junction shows a germline mismatch at one end, possibly a read error. The chain combines TRBV11-3 with TRBJ2-1; maybe TRBD2 (5 bases). The germline V gene has CDR1 SGHNT and CDR2 YENEEA. The CDR3 is 13 residues long. CDR3 bases: TGTGTCAGCAGCTCGAGGGTGAAGGGTGAGCAGTTCTTC. This translates into CVSSSRVKGEQFF.

The genes are TRBV12-3 or TRBV12-4 and TRBJ2-7; tentatively, D is TRBD2 (5 bases). The CDR3 runs to 14 residues. Trimming took off 7 bases at V and 1 base at J, with 14 bases between the two ends. For the CDR3, the DNA is TGTGCCAGCACCCTTCGGTCGGGGTCCTACGAGCAGTACTTC. Its translation is CASTLRSGSYEQYF.